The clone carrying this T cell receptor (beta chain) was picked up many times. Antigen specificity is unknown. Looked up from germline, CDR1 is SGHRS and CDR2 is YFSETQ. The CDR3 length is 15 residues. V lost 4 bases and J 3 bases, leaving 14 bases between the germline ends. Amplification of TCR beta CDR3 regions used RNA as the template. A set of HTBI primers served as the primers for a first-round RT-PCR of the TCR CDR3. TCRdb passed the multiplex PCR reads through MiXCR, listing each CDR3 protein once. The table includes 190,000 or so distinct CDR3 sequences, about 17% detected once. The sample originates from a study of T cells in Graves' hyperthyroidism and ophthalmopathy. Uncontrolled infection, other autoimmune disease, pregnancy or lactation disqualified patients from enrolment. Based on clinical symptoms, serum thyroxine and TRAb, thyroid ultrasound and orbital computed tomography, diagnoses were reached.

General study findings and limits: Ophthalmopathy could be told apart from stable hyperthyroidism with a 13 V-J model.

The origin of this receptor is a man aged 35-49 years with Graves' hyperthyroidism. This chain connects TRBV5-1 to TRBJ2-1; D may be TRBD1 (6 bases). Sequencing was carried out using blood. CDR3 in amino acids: CASSQTGQLYNEQFF. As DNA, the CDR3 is TGCGCCAGCAGCCAAACAGGGCAGCTCTACAATGAGCAGTTCTTC.